Following are 15 T cell receptor beta chains from one sample sequenced in a study of cytomegalovirus exposure and HLA in healthy donors. The PCR made use of 60 Vbeta and 13 Jbeta primers. Here immunoSEQ multiplex PCR was the method, and the copy in TCRdb shows in-frame clones only, minus some. Here the sample spans roughly 100,000 clones, roughly an eighth being singletons. Sample: PBMCs. The source is a man in his forties in good health and CMV-seropositive.

This clone occurred a few times. This chain links TRBV4-1 with TRBJ1-4; TRBD1 is a possible D gene (5 bases). Trimming pared 5 bases from V and 0 bases from J, leaving 10 bases between. The CDR3 is 15 amino acids. Per the germline V gene, CDR1 is MGHRA and CDR2 is YSYEKL. CDR3 amino acids: CASSYGHSTNEKLFF. The DNA of the CDR3 is TGCGCCAGCAGCTACGGACACTCAACTAATGAAAAACTGTTTTTT.

This rearrangement joins TRBV4-2 to TRBJ2-3, with D possibly TRBD1 on 7 matching bases. The CDR3 extends over 14 amino acids. V lost 4 bases to trimming and J lost 5 bases, with 13 bases between them. Germline V CDR1 and CDR2: LGHNA, YNFKEQ. Here the CDR3 DNA reads TGTGCCAGCAGCCGGCAGGGGGGAGAAGATACGCAGTATTTT. Protein product: CASSRQGGEDTQYF.

J is TRBJ2-3 and V is TRBV29-1; 8 positions agree with TRBD2. The CDR3 has 15 amino acids. Germline V lookup: CDR1 SQVTM, CDR2 ANQGSEA. Unmatched junction bases numbered 11, after V lost 7 bases and J lost 2 bases. In nucleotides, the CDR3 is TGCAGCGGGACTAGCCGGGGCCCTCACACAGATACGCAGTATTTT. Translating gives CSGTSRGPHTDTQYF.

This clone was found a few times. J is TRBJ1-1 and V is TRBV14; D remains unclear. This CDR3 spans 16 amino acids. V was trimmed by 1 base and J by 0 bases, leaving 12 bases between them. The germline CDR1 and CDR2 sequences are SGHDN and FVKESK. DNA of the CDR3: TGTGCCAGCAGCCAAGCACTGGGCCCCATGAACACTGAAGCTTTCTTT. This sequence encodes CASSQALGPMNTEAFF.

The rearrangement links TRBV9 to TRBJ2-2, with 9 bases matching TRBD2. CDR3 length: 16 amino acids. In germline, CDR1 is SGDLS, CDR2 YYNGEE. Trimming took 2 bases from V and 0 from J; bases not matched to a gene: 2. CDR3 residues: CASSVLAGANTGELFF. Here the CDR3 DNA reads TGTGCCAGCAGCGTCTTAGCGGGAGCGAACACCGGGGAGCTGTTTTTT.

This clone was observed a handful of times. This chain links TRBV18 with TRBJ1-3, with D hard to call. The CDR3 runs 16 residues. CDR1 and CDR2 from the germline V gene are KGHSH and LQKENI. V gave up 3 bases and J gave up 4 bases, with 16 bases separating them. This CDR3 is CASSPTPEGIGNTIYF. The CDR3 nucleotides are TGTGCCAGCTCACCTACTCCAGAGGGTATAGGAAACACCATATATTTT.

In its sample, this clone was seen a few times. The gene calls are TRBV5-1 and TRBJ2-7, with 8 bases matching TRBD2. In germline, CDR1 is SGHRS, CDR2 YFSETQ. CDR3 length equals 15 residues. V lost 4 bases to trimming and J lost 1 base; unmatched junction nucleotides: 7. The CDR3, as DNA: TGCGCCAGCAGCCCCGGGGCTAGCGGGTCCTACGAGCAGTACTTC. Protein product: CASSPGASGSYEQYF.

This chain uses TRBV28 with TRBJ2-3; TRBD2 agrees at 9 bases. The CDR3 runs to 16 residues. Germline values: CDR1 MDHEN, CDR2 SYDVKM. Unmatched junction bases numbered 11, after V lost 8 bases and J lost 2 bases. This chain's CDR3 is CASAKGLALVTDTQYF. The CDR3 nucleotides are TGTGCCAGCGCCAAAGGACTAGCGTTGGTCACAGATACGCAGTATTTT. The whole variable domain, filled in from reference TRBV28 and TRBJ2-3, reads DVKVTQSSRYLVKRTGEKVFLECVQDMDHENMFWYRQDPGLGLRLIYFSYDVKMKEKGDIPEGYSVSREKKERFSLILESASTNQTSMYLCASAKGLALVTDTQYFGPGTRLTVL.

The table lists this clone with a few counts. The rearrangement joins TRBV30 to TRBJ2-7, with 13 bases fitting TRBD2. The length of the CDR3 is 14 residues. Germline V lookup: CDR1 GTSNPN, CDR2 SVGIG (reference sequence). Trimming cost V 1 base and J 7 bases; bases outside gene matches: 4. The CDR3 coding sequence is TGTGCCTGGAGTGAACTAGCGGGAGGGTCAGAGCAGTACTTC. Amino acid sequence: CAWSELAGGSEQYF.

This chain uses TRBV5-1 with TRBJ1-1; 10 positions match TRBD1. Germline loops: CDR1 SGHRS, CDR2 YFSETQ. Losses at the gene ends were 5 bases for V and 11 bases for J; bases not matched to a gene: 9. The CDR3 totals 13 residues. The CDR3 nucleotides read TGCGCCAGCAGACCCGACAGGGGGCTAGACGCTTTCTTT. It translates to CASRPDRGLDAFF.

This chain uses TRBV29-1 with TRBJ1-1, with D possibly matching TRBD1 (6 bases). V lost 4 bases, J lost 3 bases, and 9 bases lay in between. Germline loops: CDR1 SQVTM, CDR2 ANQGSEA. The CDR3 extends over 12 amino acids. As DNA, the CDR3 is TGCAGCGTTGGGCCAGGGGACACTGAAGCTTTCTTT. Translation: CSVGPGDTEAFF. The variable domain in full, completed from reference TRBV29-1 and TRBJ1-1, reads SAVISQKPSRDICQRGTSLTIQCQVDSQVTMMFWYRQQPGQSLTLIATANQGSEATYESGFVIDKFPISRPNLTFSTLTVSNMSPEDSSIYLCSVGPGDTEAFFGQGTRLTVV.

The chain uses TRBV29-1 and TRBJ2-2; D uncertain. CDR3 length: 14 amino acids. Deletions cut 6 bases from V and 4 bases from J, with 15 bases between. CDR1 is SQVTM and CDR2 is ANQGSEA in the germline V gene. The CDR3 bases are TGCAGCGTCAGATTGAACTGGGCCACCGGGGAGCTGTTTTTT. Its protein is CSVRLNWATGELFF.

This clone showed up just a few times. The rearrangement uses TRBV5-1 and TRBJ1-2, with TRBD1 identical over 7 bases. Germline-derived CDR1 and CDR2 are SGHRS and YFSETQ. V shed 4 bases, J shed 2 bases, and the junction held 8 bases outside the gene matches. The CDR3 runs to 15 residues. The CDR3 loop is CASSTWTGSNYGYTF. The CDR3 bases are TGCGCCAGCAGCACCTGGACAGGTTCAAACTATGGCTACACCTTC.

The rearrangement links TRBV6-5 to TRBJ1-1; tentative D call: TRBD1 (6 bases). The V and J ends lost 8 bases and 4 bases respectively, with 14 bases between them. Germline V gene data show CDR1 as MNHEY and CDR2 as SVGAGI. The CDR3 sequence is 13 residues long. CDR3 DNA: TGTGCCAGCTCCTGGGGGGGGCCCACTGAAGCTTTCTTT. It translates to CASSWGGPTEAFF.

This clone was detected a few times. Other DNA sequences within the sample encode an identical CDR3. The rearrangement uses TRBV18 and TRBJ1-5; 12 nucleotides agree with TRBD1. Looked up from germline, CDR1 is KGHSH and CDR2 is LQKENI. The V and J ends lost 3 bases and 0 bases, in that order; junction bases with no gene match: 0. The CDR3 is 16 residues long. CDR3 residues: CASSPGQGASNQPQHF. CDR3 DNA: TGTGCCAGCTCACCGGGACAGGGGGCTAGCAATCAGCCCCAGCATTTT.